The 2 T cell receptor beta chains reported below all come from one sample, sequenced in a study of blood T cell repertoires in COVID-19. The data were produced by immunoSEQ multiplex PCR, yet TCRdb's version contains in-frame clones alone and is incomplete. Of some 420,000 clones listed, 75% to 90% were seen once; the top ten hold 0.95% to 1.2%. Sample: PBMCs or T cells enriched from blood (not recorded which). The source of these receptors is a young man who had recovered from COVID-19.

The CDR3 reads CASSQDSGLAGNEQFF. CDR3 in DNA: TGCGCCAGCAGCCAAGATTCGGGGCTAGCGGGTAATGAGCAGTTCTTC. The chain is built from TRBV4-1 and TRBJ2-1; 8 nucleotides agree with TRBD2. V dropped 0 bases and J dropped 7; count of bases not matched to a gene: 8. Per germline, CDR1 MGHRA and CDR2 YSYEKL. This CDR3 comprises 16 residues.

CDR3 loop: CASRATGTQPQHF. The DNA of the CDR3 is TGTGCCAGCAGGGCGACAGGGACTCAGCCCCAGCATTTT. The gene calls are TRBV6-5 and TRBJ1-5, with 7 bases matching TRBD1. V trimming: 6 bases; J trimming: 6 bases; junction bases outside the gene matches: 5. The V gene's germline CDR1 is MNHEY and CDR2 SVGAGI. CDR3 length: 13 amino acids.